Reported below is one T cell receptor (beta chain). Its antigen is currently unknown. Its ends do not fully match the called genes, so a read error is possible. TCRdb's table, derived via immunoSEQ multiplex PCR, lists solely in-frame clones and lacks some. The data contain around 170,000 clones, roughly 91% of them singletons. This sample stems from a study of T cell responses to AZD1222 COVID-19 vaccine. Study at large: The analysis combined second doses at about 4 or about 12 weeks.

Germline CDR1 and CDR2: SGHRS and YFSETQ. CDR3 length: 14 amino acids. Whole-study results and caveats: Repertoire samples came only from after the peak T cell response. Increased Spike-specific TCR breadth and depth were observed after two AZD1222 doses. The donor group comprised mostly white British people and more females; the analysis possibly underestimated clonal diversity.

This TCR was sampled from an adult in good health. The V and J genes are TRBV5-1 and TRBJ1-1; 9 bases line up with TRBD1. The material was peripheral blood, obtained on day 0 of AZD1222 vaccination. DNA for the CDR3: TGCGCCAGCGGCTTAGCGACAGGGGGCACTGAAGCTTTCTTT. Translation: CASGLATGGTEAFF.